This T cell receptor (beta chain) was captured in a study of T cell repertoires in cytomegalovirus infection. Across the study: As its CMV epitopes, the study selected recently identified HLA-C-restricted and well-studied HLA-B-restricted targets. Public TCR beta signatures provided an indication of both CMV infection and a matching HLA type. Broader study findings: The cumulative frequency of public TCR beta families identified carriers of CMV plus the relevant HLA. In two of eight donors, the top clonotype was HLA-C-restricted CMV-specific.

TCRdb reprocessed the reads via MiXCR and lists one record per CDR3 protein. The data show 550,000 to 850,000 distinct CDR3 sequences, around 31% seen once. From germline, CDR1 is SEHNR and CDR2 FQNEAQ (reference sequence). The CDR3 has 16 amino acids. The V and J ends lost 5 bases and 4 bases, in that order; junction bases with no gene match: 9. In this sample, this clonotype turned up a few times. Its specificity is unknown. The genes are TRBV7-9 and TRBJ2-3, with 10 bases identical to TRBD1. This specimen was cultured PBMCs, taken from culture after CMV antigen stimulation. This clonotype was sampled from a human donor in good health (CMV status not recorded). Some clones in this sample may be carry-over from other donors' samples. The CDR3 spells CASSPRTGGGADTQYF. As DNA, the CDR3 is TGTGCCAGCAGCCCCCGGACAGGGGGGGGGGCAGATACGCAGTATTTT.